This T cell receptor (beta chain) comes out of a study of blood T cell repertoires in COVID-19. Clones were sequenced by immunoSEQ multiplex PCR, and TCRdb holds only the in-frame ones, with some missing. The table includes roughly 200,000 clones, around 83% detected once. Input material: peripheral blood. This sequence originates from a human donor in a cohort sampled during active COVID-19.

CDR3 region: CSVEDTGGANTGELFF. The CDR3 nucleotides read TGCAGCGTTGAAGATACAGGGGGCGCGAACACCGGGGAGCTGTTTTTT. J is TRBJ2-2 and V is TRBV29-1; 9 bases agree with TRBD1. The CDR3 has 16 residues. CDR1 SQVTM and CDR2 ANQGSEA come from the germline V gene. After removal of 0 bases from V and 0 bases from J, the junction contained 2 bases not matched to a gene.